These 32 T cell receptor beta chains came from one sample sequenced in a study of beta chain features in type 1 diabetes (dated by TCRdb to the late 2010s). Library preparation was by the immunoSEQ multiplex PCR assay. The High Capacity cDNA Reverse Transcription Kit was used to reverse transcribe all of the isolated RNA, meaning that expressed TCRB transcripts were what got sequenced. TCRdb retrieved this table from immuneACCESS and kept in-frame rearrangements only. Not all clones are present; in checked studies, unresolved V genes account for under half, and no reason is known for the remainder. The sample records about 360,000 clones, roughly 13% of which are singletons. The ten largest clones capture 0.015% to 0.02% of the sample. Specimen: naive CD4+ T cells from blood. The cell subset or site tag for this specimen amounts to: true naive CD4+ T cells. The receptors were gathered from a man aged 18 to 30 in good health.

This chain joins TRBV28 and TRBJ1-2; 9 bases line up with TRBD1. The CDR3 spans 15 residues. V shed 6 bases, J shed 1 base, and the junction held 6 bases outside the gene matches. Germline V gene data show CDR1 as MDHEN and CDR2 as SYDVKM. The CDR3 loop is CASSTGQGFNYGYTF. The CDR3 DNA reads TGTGCCAGCAGCACTGGACAGGGGTTTAACTATGGCTACACCTTC.

V usage is TRBV4-2 and J usage is TRBJ2-1, with TRBD2 matching over 13 bases. CDR3 length: 17 residues. The V segment lost 3 bases and the J segment 8 bases; nucleotides outside the gene matches: 10. Germline-derived CDR1 and CDR2 are LGHNA and YNFKEQ. The CDR3 region is CASSQNPGTSGIDEQFF. Written as DNA, the CDR3 is TGTGCCAGCAGCCAGAACCCCGGGACTAGCGGGATAGATGAGCAGTTCTTC.

In this sample, this clone turned up a few times. The chain couples TRBV7-9 to TRBJ2-3, with 9 bases matching TRBD1. Trimming removed 1 base from V and 5 bases from J; junction bases left unmatched: 7. This CDR3 spans 16 amino acids. The germline V gene encodes CDR1 SEHNR and CDR2 FQNEAQ (reference sequence). The CDR3, as DNA: TGTGCCAGCAGCTTAGTTGGGACAGGGTCCGTAGATACGCAGTATTTT. Translated, it gives CASSLVGTGSVDTQYF.

This clone was observed a handful of times. V is TRBV30 and J is TRBJ2-1; 8 nucleotides agree with TRBD1. Germline V lookup: CDR1 GTSNPN, CDR2 SVGIG (reference sequence). V lost 8 bases and J lost 10; bases outside the gene matches: 7. The CDR3 length is 11 residues. The CDR3 is CAISGGREQFF. Written as DNA, the CDR3 is TGTGCCATTTCAGGGGGCCGCGAGCAGTTCTTC.

This clone was seen more than once but under ten times. This chain uses TRBV6-1 with TRBJ2-5; 10 bases match TRBD1. The germline gives CDR1 MNHNS, CDR2 SASEGT. This CDR3 has 14 amino acids. Trimming at V came to 6 bases and at J to 5 bases, leaving 6 bases not matched to a gene. The CDR3 loop is CASRTGGVGETQYF. The DNA of the CDR3 is TGTGCCAGCAGGACAGGGGGCGTGGGGGAGACCCAGTACTTC.

This sequence joins TRBV30 and TRBJ1-1; TRBD1 might be the D (5 bases). This CDR3 is built from 12 residues. The germline CDR1 and CDR2 sequences are GTSNPN and SVGIG (reference sequence). V lost 2 bases to trimming and J lost 10 bases, with 14 bases between them. The CDR3 coding sequence is TGTGCCTGGAGTCTCTCAGACAGAGGAGCTTTCTTT. It codes for CAWSLSDRGAFF. The complete variable domain, with remaining parts taken from reference TRBV30 and TRBJ1-1, reads SQTIHQWPATLVQPVGSPLSLECTVEGTSNPNLYWYRQAAGRGLQLLFYSVGIGQISSEVPQNLSASRPQDRQFILSSKKLLLSDSGFYLCAWSLSDRGAFFGQGTRLTVV.

The chain has TRBV6-5 and TRBJ2-1; D perhaps matches TRBD2 (5 bases). The CDR3 consists of 12 residues. The V gene lost 6 bases and the J gene lost 8 bases, with 11 bases spanning the gap. CDR1 is MNHEY, CDR2 SVGAGI, per germline. CDR3 loop: CASSPRGYEQFF. In nucleotides, the CDR3 is TGTGCCAGCAGCCCACGGGGTTATGAGCAGTTCTTC.

The rearrangement uses TRBV30 and TRBJ1-6; D call uncertain. CDR3 size: 13 residues. CDR1 is GTSNPN and CDR2 is SVGIG in the germline V gene (reference sequence). Trimming took 5 bases from V and 11 from J, leaving 16 bases between them. CDR3 sequence reads: CAWDFSLRTPLHF. The CDR3 DNA sequence: TGTGCCTGGGACTTTAGCTTGAGGACACCCCTCCACTTT.

The sample holds a few counts of this clone. The genes are TRBV28 and TRBJ2-7; 7 positions match TRBD1. The CDR3 extends over 13 amino acids. Germline V gives CDR1 MDHEN, CDR2 SYDVKM. V dropped 5 bases and J dropped 3; count of bases not matched to a gene: 4. DNA for the CDR3: TGTGCCAGCAGTGCCGGGACAGTCTACGAGCAGTACTTC. Protein: CASSAGTVYEQYF.

The chain links TRBV5-1 to TRBJ2-1, with 11 positions matching TRBD2. V was pared by 4 bases and J by 7 bases, with 10 bases of the junction left unmatched. The CDR3 has 16 residues. Germline values: CDR1 SGHRS, CDR2 YFSETQ. CDR3 protein: CASSVTTSGEVNEQFF. The CDR3 bases are TGCGCCAGCAGCGTAACGACTAGCGGGGAGGTGAATGAGCAGTTCTTC.

The V call is TRBV27, the J call TRBJ2-4; TRBD1 matches at 9 bases. Germline CDR1 is MNHEY and CDR2 is SMNVEV (reference sequence). The CDR3 loop spans 16 amino acids. The trim removed 1 base at V and 8 bases at J, leaving 9 bases unmatched. CDR3 protein: CASSLLTGGSRHIQYF. CDR3 sequence (DNA): TGTGCCAGCAGTTTATTAACAGGGGGCTCAAGGCACATTCAGTACTTC.

This clone came up a few times. This sequence joins TRBV5-6 and TRBJ1-2, with 7 bases that match TRBD1. Trimming removed 4 bases from V and 2 bases from J; junction bases left unmatched: 5. The CDR3 loop spans 14 amino acids. Germline-derived CDR1 and CDR2 are SGHDT and YYEEEE. The CDR3 DNA reads as TGTGCCAGCAGCCCCAAGACAGGGAACTATGGCTACACCTTC. Amino acids: CASSPKTGNYGYTF.

The CDR3 DNA reads TGTGCCAGCCGAGGGTCCACCTACGAGCAGTACTTC. Translated, it gives CASRGSTYEQYF. The chain has TRBV2 and TRBJ2-7; tentative D call: TRBD2 (5 bases). Germline lookup yields CDR1 SNHLY and CDR2 FYNNEI. With 8 bases removed from V and 2 bases from J, the gap between germline ends came to 10 bases. CDR3 length equals 12 residues.

The chain uses TRBV30 and TRBJ1-5; 11 bases map to TRBD1. Trimming at V came to 3 bases and at J to 7 bases, leaving 5 bases not matched to a gene. There are 14 residues in the CDR3. Germline CDR1 and CDR2: GTSNPN and SVGIG (reference sequence). CDR3 coding DNA: TGTGCCTGGAGCGGACAGGGGGCGAGGCAGCCCCAGCATTTT. This sequence encodes CAWSGQGARQPQHF.

The chain uses TRBV9 and TRBJ2-7; 14 nucleotides line up with TRBD2. Trimming cost V 3 bases and J 6 bases; bases outside gene matches: 8. The CDR3 loop spans 16 amino acids. Germline loops: CDR1 SGDLS, CDR2 YYNGEE. The DNA for the CDR3 is TGTGCCAGCAGCGAGAGGACTAGCGGGGGGCTCAGCGAGCAGTACTTC. Its protein product is CASSERTSGGLSEQYF. Full variable domain (remainder filled in from reference TRBV9 and TRBJ2-7): DSGVTQTPKHLITATGQRVTLRCSPRSGDLSVYWYQQSLDQGLQFLIQYYNGEERAKGNILERFSAQQFPDLHSELNLSSLELGDSALYFCASSERTSGGLSEQYFGPGTRLTVT.

The chain is built from TRBV7-6 and TRBJ2-1, with D perhaps matching TRBD2 (6 bases). V was trimmed by 4 bases and J by 2 bases, leaving 15 bases between them. The CDR3 consists of 16 residues. Germline loops: CDR1 SGHVS, CDR2 FNYEAQ. The CDR3 loop reads CASSSRGRNTYNEQFF. CDR3 coding DNA: TGTGCCAGCAGCTCTCGGGGGAGAAATACCTACAATGAGCAGTTCTTC. The whole variable domain, filled in from reference TRBV7-6 and TRBJ2-1, reads GAGVSQSPRYKVTKRGQDVALRCDPISGHVSLYWYRQALGQGPEFLTYFNYEAQQDKSGLPNDRFSAERPEGSISTLTIQRTEQRDSAMYRCASSSRGRNTYNEQFFGPGTRLTVL.

This clone appeared a few times. The chain uses TRBV30 and TRBJ2-3, with 10 bases aligning to TRBD1. The CDR3 spans 13 residues. After removal of 4 bases from V and 3 bases from J, the junction contained 1 base not matched to a gene. CDR1 GTSNPN and CDR2 SVGIG come from the germline V gene (reference sequence). CDR3 sequence reads: CAWMGQGTDTQYF. Written as DNA, the CDR3 is TGTGCCTGGATGGGACAGGGGACAGATACGCAGTATTTT.

A few counts support this clone. This chain connects TRBV7-2 to TRBJ2-4, with D maybe TRBD2 (5 bases). V gave up 7 bases and J gave up 1 base, with 20 bases separating them. CDR3 length: 17 residues. Germline V gene lookup returns CDR1 SGHTA and CDR2 FQGNSA. The CDR3 is CASIPSGGSRAKNIQYF. The CDR3 DNA sequence: TGTGCCAGCATCCCCAGCGGAGGAAGTAGGGCCAAAAACATTCAGTACTTC.

This chain joins TRBV5-4 and TRBJ1-6, with D uncertain. This CDR3 is built from 15 residues. Trimming pared 1 base from V and 0 bases from J, leaving 5 bases between. Germline CDR1 reads SGHNT; CDR2 reads YYREEE (reference sequence). As DNA, the CDR3 is TGTGCCAGCAGCTTGCAGAACTCCTATAATTCACCCCTCCACTTT. It yields the protein CASSLQNSYNSPLHF.

The chain joins TRBV28 to TRBJ2-7; the D gene is possibly TRBD2 (5 bases). Trimming cost V 3 bases and J 1 base, with 10 bases left between them. The CDR3 has 14 amino acids. Germline values: CDR1 MDHEN, CDR2 SYDVKM. Written as DNA, the CDR3 is TGTGCCAGCAGTTTTAGGAAGCGGTCCTACGAGCAGTACTTC. Its protein is CASSFRKRSYEQYF.

The J gene is TRBJ1-2, the V gene TRBV7-2; TRBD1 agrees at 11 bases. V was pared by 5 bases and J by 6 bases, with 5 bases of the junction left unmatched. The CDR3 is 14 amino acids. Per germline, CDR1 SGHTA and CDR2 FQGNSA. The CDR3 nucleotides read TGTGCCAGCAGCCCCGGACAGGGGGCGAATGGCTACACCTTC. This translates into CASSPGQGANGYTF.

V is TRBV28 and J is TRBJ2-1; perhaps TRBD1 as D (5 bases). V lost 8 bases and J lost 1, with 9 bases in between. This CDR3 is built from 13 residues. In germline, CDR1 is MDHEN, CDR2 SYDVKM. CDR3 DNA: TGTGCCAGCGGGGCGCGATCCTACAATGAGCAGTTCTTC. Translation gives CASGARSYNEQFF.

This clone turned up a few times. The chain combines TRBV27 with TRBJ2-1; maybe TRBD1 (6 bases). Trimming took off 5 bases at V and 4 bases at J, with 12 bases between the two ends. CDR3 length: 14 amino acids. Per germline, CDR1 MNHEY and CDR2 SMNVEV (reference sequence). This chain's CDR3 is CASSAGTYYNEQFF. CDR3 nucleotide sequence: TGTGCCAGCAGTGCCGGGACATATTACAATGAGCAGTTCTTC.

This clone was seen only a few times. The J gene is TRBJ2-2, the V gene TRBV5-1; 8 bases are shared with TRBD1. The V gene's germline CDR1 is SGHRS and CDR2 YFSETQ. J was trimmed by 2 bases and V by 0 bases; bases with no gene match: 6. The CDR3 covers 17 residues. The CDR3 here is CASSLAGAGGNTGELFF. In nucleotides, the CDR3 is TGCGCCAGCAGCTTGGCCGGTGCAGGGGGCAACACCGGGGAGCTGTTTTTT.

This chain uses TRBV9 with TRBJ1-6; unclear D gene. The CDR3 sequence is 14 residues long. V was trimmed by 0 bases and J by 5 bases, leaving 6 bases between them. The germline CDR1 and CDR2 sequences are SGDLS and YYNGEE. CDR3: CASSVATNNSPLHF. In DNA, the CDR3 is TGTGCCAGCAGCGTAGCCACTAATAATTCACCCCTCCACTTT.

A few counts support this clone. This chain uses TRBV27 with TRBJ2-7; possible D gene TRBD1, 5 bases. V was pared by 4 bases and J by 1 base, with 11 bases between. The CDR3 contains 14 residues. Germline V gives CDR1 MNHEY, CDR2 SMNVEV (reference sequence). This chain's CDR3 is CASSYRSPSYEQYF. DNA of the CDR3: TGTGCCAGCAGTTACAGGTCCCCGTCCTACGAGCAGTACTTC.

This clone appeared a few times. The V call is TRBV7-2, the J call TRBJ2-7; unclear D gene. Germline CDR1 SGHTA, CDR2 FQGNSA. CDR3 length: 16 amino acids. V lost 3 bases and J lost 1, with 16 bases in between. CDR3 sequence: CASSFNQARPSYEQYF. Here the CDR3 DNA reads TGTGCCAGCAGCTTCAATCAGGCCAGGCCATCCTACGAGCAGTACTTC.

This clone was picked up a small number of times. V gene TRBV5-1 combines with J gene TRBJ2-5; D not resolved. The CDR3 has 13 amino acids. The germline V gene encodes CDR1 SGHRS and CDR2 YFSETQ. V was pared by 4 bases and J by 5 bases, with 12 bases between. The CDR3: CASSAGSQETQYF. The CDR3 nucleotides read TGCGCCAGCAGCGCAGGAAGTCAGGAGACCCAGTACTTC.

The chain carries TRBV19 and TRBJ2-5, with 8 bases identical to TRBD1. Trimming took 7 bases from V and 4 from J; bases not matched to a gene: 8. There are 14 residues in the CDR3. Germline V CDR1 and CDR2: LNHDA, SQIVND (reference sequence). This CDR3 is CASTADREGETQYF. DNA of the CDR3: TGTGCCAGTACCGCGGACAGGGAAGGAGAGACCCAGTACTTC.

This clone has only a few counts. V usage is TRBV4-1 and J usage is TRBJ2-7, with 10 nucleotides matching TRBD1. The CDR3 has 15 amino acids. V shed 0 bases, J shed 5 bases, and the junction held 4 bases outside the gene matches. The germline V gene has CDR1 MGHRA and CDR2 YSYEKL. The DNA for the CDR3 is TGCGCCAGCAGCCAAGAAAGGGGGACAGGGGACGAGCAGTACTTC. Protein sequence: CASSQERGTGDEQYF.

The sample holds a few counts of this clone. The V gene is TRBV2, the J gene TRBJ2-2, with TRBD2 matching over 8 bases. Unmatched junction bases numbered 11, after V lost 8 bases and J lost 6 bases. The CDR3 runs 15 residues. The germline CDR1 and CDR2 sequences are SNHLY and FYNNEI. The CDR3 protein is CASSRSGGAAGELFF. CDR3 sequence (DNA): TGTGCCAGCTCTCGGTCGGGGGGGGCAGCCGGGGAGCTGTTTTTT.

Of note for this clone: This same CDR3 is encoded by further DNA sequences in the sample. J is TRBJ2-5 and V is TRBV9; the match to TRBD1 covers 9 bases. The CDR3 consists of 13 residues. V was clipped by 2 bases and J by 5 bases; unmatched bases: 1. Germline loops: CDR1 SGDLS, CDR2 YYNGEE. The DNA of the CDR3 is TGTGCCAGCAGCGTCGGACAGGGGGAGACCCAGTACTTC. Encoded protein: CASSVGQGETQYF.